The sample holds many counts of the clone carrying this T cell receptor beta chain. Its antigen is unidentified. The entry originates in a study of early T cells in non-severe SARS-CoV-2 infection. Study background: The input, bulk RNA from unsorted whole blood, was sequenced, and chains were unpaired.

Researchers attached unique molecular identifiers to individual cDNA molecules. TCRdb ran MiXCR on the 5' RACE reads and lists one entry per CDR3 protein. The sample has approximately 50,000 distinct CDR3 sequences, about 10% seen once; the top ten hold less than 15%. Study results and limitations: Missing private and CD4 specificities, VDJdb matching favored anti-spike CD8 responses.

Germline-derived CDR1 and CDR2 are DFQATT and SNEGSKA (reference sequence). The V end lost 5 bases, the J end lost 1 base, and 12 bases lay between the germline ends. The CDR3 sequence is 15 residues long. The source of this sequence is an adult who was a healthcare worker with PCR-confirmed SARS-CoV-2 infection or an uninfected control (not recorded which). Input material: whole blood. V gene TRBV20-1 combines with J gene TRBJ2-6; a weak D match, TRBD2 (5 bases). The CDR3 sequence: CSAPRRGSGANVLTF. CDR3 in DNA: TGCAGTGCTCCCCGCCGCGGGTCTGGGGCCAACGTCCTGACTTTC.